This entry lists 8 T cell receptor beta chains sequenced from one sample in a study of shared clonotypes between healthy human individuals. Here immunoSEQ multiplex PCR was the method, and the copy in TCRdb shows in-frame clones only, minus some. The sample consists of millions of clones, 85% to 95% of them appearing once. The sample was naive CD4+ T cells sorted from blood. Documented subset: CD45RA+ positively selected. The receptors were sampled from a man in his late teens or twenties in good health.

The chain links TRBV6-1 to TRBJ2-7; possibly TRBD1 for D (6 bases). The CDR3 spans 13 residues. CDR1 is MNHNS and CDR2 is SASEGT in the germline V gene. Trimming shortened V by 6 bases and J by 2 bases, and 11 bases separated the two germline ends. Written as DNA, the CDR3 is TGTGCCAGCAGCGACAGGTTCGCCTACGAGCAGTACTTC. It codes for CASSDRFAYEQYF.

The chain carries TRBV27 and TRBJ2-2; 8 bases are shared with TRBD1. CDR1 and CDR2 from the germline V gene are MNHEY and SMNVEV (reference sequence). This CDR3 contains 17 residues. V trimming: 3 bases; J trimming: 6 bases; junction bases outside the gene matches: 12. The CDR3 coding sequence is TGTGCCAGCAGTTTCCCAAGGACAGGGAATAGAGCCGGGGAGCTGTTTTTT. It yields the protein CASSFPRTGNRAGELFF.

The V call is TRBV18, the J call TRBJ2-3; 10 positions agree with TRBD2. V dropped 5 bases and J dropped 1; count of bases not matched to a gene: 12. Per germline, CDR1 KGHSH and CDR2 LQKENI. This CDR3 contains 18 residues. This CDR3 reads CASSSNSQGTSGTDTQYF. For the CDR3, the DNA is TGTGCCAGCTCATCGAACTCACAGGGGACTAGCGGCACAGATACGCAGTATTTT.

The chain links TRBV5-1 to TRBJ1-6; maybe TRBD1 (5 bases). The germline CDR1 and CDR2 sequences are SGHRS and YFSETQ. Trimming left V 4 bases short and J 4 bases short, with 12 bases between. The CDR3 is 15 residues long. CDR3 protein: CASSPGQGYNSPLHF. In nucleotides, the CDR3 is TGCGCCAGCAGCCCCGGGCAGGGTTATAATTCACCCCTCCACTTT.

This clone was seen only once. The chain employs TRBV7-9 and TRBJ1-2; TRBD1 is a possible D gene (6 bases). Germline V gene sequence: CDR1 SEHNR, CDR2 FQNEAQ (reference sequence). The V end lost 1 base, the J end lost 4 bases, and 13 bases lay between the germline ends. CDR3 size: 15 residues. CDR3 bases: TGTGCCAGCAGCTTAGAGTCTGGACAGCCCTATGGCTACACCTTC. It yields the protein CASSLESGQPYGYTF.

Details on this clone: Other DNA sequences in this sample translate to the same CDR3. The J gene is TRBJ2-7, the V gene TRBV5-1; weak D call: TRBD1 (5 bases). Between the trimmed V and J ends, which lost 0 bases and 2 bases, there was a span of 12 bases. The CDR3 length is 15 residues. Germline V CDR1 and CDR2: SGHRS, YFSETQ. The CDR3 region is CASSLVTGPTYEQYF. CDR3 nucleotide sequence: TGCGCCAGCAGCTTGGTTACAGGCCCCACCTACGAGCAGTACTTC.

The rearrangement joins TRBV7-3 to TRBJ1-1; TRBD1 matches at 8 bases. Germline-derived CDR1 and CDR2 are SGHTA and FQGTGA. Losses at the gene ends were 3 bases for V and 3 bases for J; bases not matched to a gene: 6. The CDR3 is made up of 15 amino acids. The CDR3 spells CASSLGTGGDTEAFF. The DNA of the CDR3 is TGTGCCAGCAGCTTGGGGACAGGAGGAGACACTGAAGCTTTCTTT.

This sequence joins TRBV25-1 and TRBJ1-4; TRBD1 is a possible D gene (5 bases). This CDR3 has 16 residues. CDR1 is MGHDK, CDR2 SYGVNS, per germline. Trimming left V 7 bases short and J 8 bases short, with 23 bases between. The DNA of the CDR3 is TGTGCCAGCACCTCGGGCGGAGGGGCCGGCGGGGAAAAACTGTTTTTT. Translated, it gives CASTSGGGAGGEKLFF.